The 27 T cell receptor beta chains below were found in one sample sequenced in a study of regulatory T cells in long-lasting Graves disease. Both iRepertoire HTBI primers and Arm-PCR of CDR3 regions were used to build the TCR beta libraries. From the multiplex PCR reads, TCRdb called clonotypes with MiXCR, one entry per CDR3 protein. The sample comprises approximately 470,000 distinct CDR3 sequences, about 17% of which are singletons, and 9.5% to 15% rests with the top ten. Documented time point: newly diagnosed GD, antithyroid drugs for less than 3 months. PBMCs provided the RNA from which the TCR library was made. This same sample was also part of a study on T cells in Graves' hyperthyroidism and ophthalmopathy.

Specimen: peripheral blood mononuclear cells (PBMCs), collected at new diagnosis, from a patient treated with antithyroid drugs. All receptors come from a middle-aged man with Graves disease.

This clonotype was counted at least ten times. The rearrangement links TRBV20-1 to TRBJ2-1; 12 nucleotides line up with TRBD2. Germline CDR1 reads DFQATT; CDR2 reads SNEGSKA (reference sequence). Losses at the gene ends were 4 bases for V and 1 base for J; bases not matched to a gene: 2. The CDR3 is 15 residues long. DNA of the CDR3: TGCAGTGCTACTAGCGGGAGGGCGTCCTACAATGAGCAGTTCTTC. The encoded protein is CSATSGRASYNEQFF.

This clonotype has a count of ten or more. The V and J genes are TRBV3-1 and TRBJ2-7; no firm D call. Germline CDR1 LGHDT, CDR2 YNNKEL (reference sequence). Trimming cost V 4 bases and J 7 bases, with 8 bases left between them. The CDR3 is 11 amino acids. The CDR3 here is CASSRAREQYF. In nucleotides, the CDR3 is TGTGCCAGCAGCCGAGCGCGGGAGCAGTACTTC.

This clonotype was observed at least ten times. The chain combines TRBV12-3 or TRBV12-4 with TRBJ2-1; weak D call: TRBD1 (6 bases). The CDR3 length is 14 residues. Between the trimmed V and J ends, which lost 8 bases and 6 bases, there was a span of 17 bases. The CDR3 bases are TGTGCCAGCGCTCTGGGGGCAGGGAGCAATGAGCAGTTCTTC. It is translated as CASALGAGSNEQFF.

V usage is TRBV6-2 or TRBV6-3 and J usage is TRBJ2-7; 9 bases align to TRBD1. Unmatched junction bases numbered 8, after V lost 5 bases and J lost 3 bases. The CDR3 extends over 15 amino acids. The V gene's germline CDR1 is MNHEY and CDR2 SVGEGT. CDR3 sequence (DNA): TGTGCCAGCAGTGCCGGGACAGGGAACCTCTACGAGCAGTACTTC. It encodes CASSAGTGNLYEQYF.

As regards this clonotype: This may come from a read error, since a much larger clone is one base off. This CDR3 is CASSVRDRASEQFF. The CDR3, as DNA: TGTGCCAGCAGCGTCCGGGACAGAGCCAGTGAGCAGTTCTTC. The gene calls are TRBV12-3 or TRBV12-4 and TRBJ2-1; 7 bases line up with TRBD1. The CDR3 is 14 residues long. The V and J ends lost 6 bases and 9 bases, in that order; junction bases with no gene match: 11.

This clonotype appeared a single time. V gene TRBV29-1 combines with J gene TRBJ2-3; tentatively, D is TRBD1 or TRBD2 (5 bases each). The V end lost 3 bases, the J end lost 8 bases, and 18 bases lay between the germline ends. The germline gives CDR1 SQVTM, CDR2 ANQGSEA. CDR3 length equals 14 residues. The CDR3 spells CSVDGSWGSRTQYF. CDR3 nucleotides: TGCAGCGTTGATGGGTCTTGGGGGAGCCGTACGCAGTATTTT.

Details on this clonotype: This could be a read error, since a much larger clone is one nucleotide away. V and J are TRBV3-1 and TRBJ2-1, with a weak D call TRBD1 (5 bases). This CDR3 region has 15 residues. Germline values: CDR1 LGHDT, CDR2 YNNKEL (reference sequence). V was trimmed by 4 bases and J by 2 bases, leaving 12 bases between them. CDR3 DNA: TGTGCCAGCAGCCGAGGTGGGGCAACCTACAATGAGCAGTTCTTC. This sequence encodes CASSRGGATYNEQFF.

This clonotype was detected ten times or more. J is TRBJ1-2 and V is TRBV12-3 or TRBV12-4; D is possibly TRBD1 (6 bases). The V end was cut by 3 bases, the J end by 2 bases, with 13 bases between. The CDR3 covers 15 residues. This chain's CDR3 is CASSFRGGGNYGYTF. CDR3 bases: TGTGCCAGCAGTTTCCGGGGAGGGGGGAACTATGGCTACACCTTC.

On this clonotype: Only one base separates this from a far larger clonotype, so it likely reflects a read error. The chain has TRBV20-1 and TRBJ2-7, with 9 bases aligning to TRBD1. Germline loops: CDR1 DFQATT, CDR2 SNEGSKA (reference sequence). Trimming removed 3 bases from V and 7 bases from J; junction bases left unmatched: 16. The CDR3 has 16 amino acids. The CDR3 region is CSARGDRAVSYNEQYF. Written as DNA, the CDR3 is TGCAGTGCTAGGGGGGACAGGGCTGTGTCCTACAATGAGCAGTACTTC.

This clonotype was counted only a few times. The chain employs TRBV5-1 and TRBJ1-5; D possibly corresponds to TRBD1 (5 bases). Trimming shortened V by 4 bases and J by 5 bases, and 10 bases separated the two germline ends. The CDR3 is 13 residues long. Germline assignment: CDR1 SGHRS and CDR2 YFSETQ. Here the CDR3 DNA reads TGCGCCAGCAGCCTAGAGACAGATCAGCCCCAGCATTTT. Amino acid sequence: CASSLETDQPQHF.

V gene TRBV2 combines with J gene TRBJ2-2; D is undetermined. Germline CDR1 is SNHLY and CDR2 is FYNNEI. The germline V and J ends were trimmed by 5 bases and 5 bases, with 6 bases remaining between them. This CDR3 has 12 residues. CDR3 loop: CASSSETGELFF. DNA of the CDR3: TGTGCCAGCAGTTCGGAAACCGGGGAGCTGTTTTTT.

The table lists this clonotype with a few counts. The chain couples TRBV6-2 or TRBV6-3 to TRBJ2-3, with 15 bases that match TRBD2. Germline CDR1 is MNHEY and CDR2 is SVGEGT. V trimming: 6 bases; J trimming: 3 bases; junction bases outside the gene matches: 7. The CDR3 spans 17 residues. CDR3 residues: CASSLEGTSGGTDTQYF. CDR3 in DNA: TGTGCCAGCAGCCTCGAAGGGACTAGCGGGGGGACAGATACGCAGTATTTT.

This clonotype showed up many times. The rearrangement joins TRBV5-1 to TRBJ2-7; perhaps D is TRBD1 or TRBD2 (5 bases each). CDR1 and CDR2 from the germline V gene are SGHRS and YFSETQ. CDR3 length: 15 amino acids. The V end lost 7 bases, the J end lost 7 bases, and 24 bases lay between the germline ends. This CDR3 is CASSPLGEMTGEQYF. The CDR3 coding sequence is TGCGCCAGCTCGCCCTTGGGGGAAATGACGGGTGAGCAGTACTTC.

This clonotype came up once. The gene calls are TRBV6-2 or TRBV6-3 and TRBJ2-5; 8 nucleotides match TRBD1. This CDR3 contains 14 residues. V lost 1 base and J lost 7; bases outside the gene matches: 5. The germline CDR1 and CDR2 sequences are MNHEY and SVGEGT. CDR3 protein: CASSYFNDRGTQYF. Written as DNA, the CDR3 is TGTGCCAGCAGTTACTTTAACGACAGGGGGACCCAGTACTTC.

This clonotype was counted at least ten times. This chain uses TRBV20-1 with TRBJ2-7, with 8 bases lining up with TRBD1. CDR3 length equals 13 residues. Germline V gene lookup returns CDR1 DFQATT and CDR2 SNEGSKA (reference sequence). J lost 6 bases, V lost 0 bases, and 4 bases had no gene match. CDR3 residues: CSARDGQGAEQYF. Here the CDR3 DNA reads TGCAGTGCTAGAGATGGGCAGGGGGCCGAGCAGTACTTC.

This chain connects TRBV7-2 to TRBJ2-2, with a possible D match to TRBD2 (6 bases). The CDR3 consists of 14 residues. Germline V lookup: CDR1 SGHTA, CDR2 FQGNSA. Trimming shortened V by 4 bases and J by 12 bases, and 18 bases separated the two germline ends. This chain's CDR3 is CASSYPGTSRQLFF. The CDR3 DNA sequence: TGTGCCAGCAGCTACCCAGGGACTTCCAGGCAGCTGTTTTTT.

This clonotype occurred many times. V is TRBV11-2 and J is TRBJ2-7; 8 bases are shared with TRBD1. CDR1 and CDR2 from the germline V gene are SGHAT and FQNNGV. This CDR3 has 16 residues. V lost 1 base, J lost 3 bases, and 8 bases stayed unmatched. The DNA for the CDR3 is TGTGCCAGCAGCTTAGTCGCTGGACAGGGATACTACGAGCAGTACTTC. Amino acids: CASSLVAGQGYYEQYF. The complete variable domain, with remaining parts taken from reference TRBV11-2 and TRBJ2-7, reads EAGVAQSPRYKIIEKRQSVAFWCNPISGHATLYWYQQILGQGPKLLIQFQNNGVVDDSQLPKDRFSAERLKGVDSTLKIQPAKLEDSAVYLCASSLVAGQGYYEQYFGPGTRLTVT.

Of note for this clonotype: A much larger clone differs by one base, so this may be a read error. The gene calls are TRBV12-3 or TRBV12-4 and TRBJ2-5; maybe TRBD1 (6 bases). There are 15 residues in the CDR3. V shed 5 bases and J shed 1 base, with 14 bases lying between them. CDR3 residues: CASSVSGTPQETQYF. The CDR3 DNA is TGTGCCAGCAGTGTTTCCGGGACACCCCAAGAGACCCAGTACTTC.

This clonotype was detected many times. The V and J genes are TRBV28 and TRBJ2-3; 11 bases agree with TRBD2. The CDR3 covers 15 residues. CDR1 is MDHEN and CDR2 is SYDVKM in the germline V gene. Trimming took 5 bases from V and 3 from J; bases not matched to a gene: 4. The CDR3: CASSLTSGRTDTQYF. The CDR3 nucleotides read TGTGCCAGCAGTCTAACTAGCGGGAGAACAGATACGCAGTATTTT.

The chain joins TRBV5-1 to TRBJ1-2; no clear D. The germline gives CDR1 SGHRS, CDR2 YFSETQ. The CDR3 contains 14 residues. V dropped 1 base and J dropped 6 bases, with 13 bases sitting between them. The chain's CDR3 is CASSLSSGSHGYTF. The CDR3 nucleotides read TGCGCCAGCAGCTTGAGTTCGGGCAGCCATGGCTACACCTTC.

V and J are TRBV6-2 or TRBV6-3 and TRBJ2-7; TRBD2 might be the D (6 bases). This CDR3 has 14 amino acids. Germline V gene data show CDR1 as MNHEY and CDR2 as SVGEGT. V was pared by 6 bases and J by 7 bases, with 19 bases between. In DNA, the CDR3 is TGTGCCAGCAGAACGACTCGCGGGATTGGTGAGCAGTACTTC. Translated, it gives CASRTTRGIGEQYF.

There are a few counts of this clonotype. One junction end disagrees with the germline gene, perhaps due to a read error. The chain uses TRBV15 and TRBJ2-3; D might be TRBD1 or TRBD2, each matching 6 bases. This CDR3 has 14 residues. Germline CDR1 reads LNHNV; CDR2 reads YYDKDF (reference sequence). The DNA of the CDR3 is TGTGCCACCAGCAGCCTGAGGGGGGAAGATGCGCAGTATTTT. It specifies CATSSLRGEDAQYF.

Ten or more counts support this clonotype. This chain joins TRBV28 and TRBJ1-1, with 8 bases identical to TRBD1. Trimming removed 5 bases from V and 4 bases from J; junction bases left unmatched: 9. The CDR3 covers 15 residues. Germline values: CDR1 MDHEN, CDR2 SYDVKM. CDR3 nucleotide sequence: TGTGCCAGCAGTCACCCGCAGGGGGCTTCCACTGAAGCTTTCTTT. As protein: CASSHPQGASTEAFF. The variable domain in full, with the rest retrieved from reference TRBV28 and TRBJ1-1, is DVKVTQSSRYLVKRTGEKVFLECVQDMDHENMFWYRQDPGLGLRLIYFSYDVKMKEKGDIPEGYSVSREKKERFSLILESASTNQTSMYLCASSHPQGASTEAFFGQGTRLTVV.

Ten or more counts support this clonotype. The CDR3 sequence: CSARDLVTAYEQYF. The CDR3 DNA reads TGCAGTGCTAGAGATCTCGTGACAGCCTACGAGCAGTACTTC. V usage is TRBV20-1 and J usage is TRBJ2-7; D might be TRBD1 (5 bases). Germline V CDR1 and CDR2: DFQATT, SNEGSKA (reference sequence). V lost 0 bases, J lost 2 bases, and 11 bases lay in between. The CDR3 sequence is 14 residues long.

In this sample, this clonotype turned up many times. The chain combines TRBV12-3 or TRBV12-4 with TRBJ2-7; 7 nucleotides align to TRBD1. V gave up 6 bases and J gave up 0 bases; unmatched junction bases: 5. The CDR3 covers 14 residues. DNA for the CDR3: TGTGCCAGCAGACCAGGGGGTCGCTCCTACGAGCAGTACTTC. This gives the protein CASRPGGRSYEQYF.

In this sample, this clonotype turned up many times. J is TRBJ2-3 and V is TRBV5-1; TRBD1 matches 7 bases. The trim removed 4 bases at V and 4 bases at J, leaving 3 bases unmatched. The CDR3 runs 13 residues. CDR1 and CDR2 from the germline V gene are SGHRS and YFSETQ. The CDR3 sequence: CASSGTAADTQYF. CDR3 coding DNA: TGCGCCAGCAGCGGGACAGCTGCAGATACGCAGTATTTT.

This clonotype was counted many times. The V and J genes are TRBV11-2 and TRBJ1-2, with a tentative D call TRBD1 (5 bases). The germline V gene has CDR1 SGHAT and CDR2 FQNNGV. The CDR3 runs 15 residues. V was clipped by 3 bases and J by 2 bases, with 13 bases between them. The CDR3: CASSFFGGGNYGYTF. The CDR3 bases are TGTGCCAGCAGCTTTTTTGGGGGGGGGAACTATGGCTACACCTTC.